This is a list of T cell receptor beta chains from one sample in a study of Ad26.COV2.S vaccination and SARS-CoV-2 variants. Produced via immunoSEQ multiplex PCR; TCRdb's table is partial and in-frame only. The sample lists about 350,000 clones; roughly 91% were seen once. Sequencing used peripheral blood, obtained in a trial of Ad26.COV2.S vaccine versus placebo. All receptors derive from a person aged 18-65 years who received the Ad26.COV2.S COVID-19 vaccine or a placebo. CDR3s include the opening cysteine and the closing phenylalanine or tryptophan. D genes are given only for firm matches. Clone size is stated in some rows and not others, as once, few, many or a class when expanded.

TRBV12-3/TRBV12-4	TRBJ2-2	-	-	TGTGCCAGCAACTTAGCGCGGCCCGGGGAGCTGTTTTTT	CASNLARPGELFF
TRBV4-2	TRBJ1-5	once	-	TGTGCCAGCAGCCAAGAGGGCCAGCCCCAGCATTTT	CASSQEGQPQHF
TRBV19	TRBJ1-5	-	-	TGTGCCCCTAGTATAAGGGGTCAGCCCCAGCATTTT	CAPSIRGQPQHF
TRBV27	TRBJ2-1	-	-	TGTGCCAGCAGTACCCGGGATGTTCACAATGAGCAGTTCTTC	CASSTRDVHNEQFF
TRBV5-6	TRBJ2-7	once	-	TGTGCCAGCAGCTTGGGGGGGCGGCAGTACTTC	CASSLGGRQYF
TRBV4-1	TRBJ2-7	-	TRBD1	TGCGCCAGCAGCCAAGGGTTGGACAGGACCTACGAGCAGTACTTC	CASSQGLDRTYEQYF
TRBV7-6	TRBJ2-7	-	-	TGTGCCAGCAGCTTATATCCAGGGCCCACCTACGAGCAGTACTTC	CASSLYPGPTYEQYF
TRBV9	TRBJ1-1	-	-	TGTGCCAGCAGCGCCCGACCCTCTTGGGGTGAAGCTTTCTTT	CASSARPSWGEAFF
TRBV4-3	TRBJ1-1	-	TRBD1	TGCGCCAGCAGCCAATTGATGACAGGGGCGATGGGTGAAGCTTTCTTT	CASSQLMTGAMGEAFF
TRBV11-1	TRBJ1-2	-	TRBD1	TGTGCCAGCAGCTTTGGGACAGGGTCTGGCTACACCTTC	CASSFGTGSGYTF
TRBV5-1	TRBJ1-2	-	-	TGCGCCAGCAGCTTGGAGACAGCCTATGGCTACACCTTC	CASSLETAYGYTF
TRBV30	TRBJ2-5	-	-	TGTGCCTGGAGTGAAGGGACCTCCCTGGGAGAGACCCAGTACTTC	CAWSEGTSLGETQYF
TRBV6-5	TRBJ2-5	-	-	TGTGCCAGCAGGGCCAGGGGGGAAGAGACCCAGTACTTC	CASRARGEETQYF